This record covers a single T cell receptor (beta chain). This clonotype showed up many times. Its antigen is unknown. No per-base quality is available; no much larger clone lies one base away. This specimen belongs to a study of identical twins (dated by TCRdb to about 2016). Concerning the study at large: TCR alpha and beta repertoires from monozygotic twins, unrelated adults of various ages and cord blood were deep-sequenced to test whether fetal clonotypes persist. To rule out contamination, the twin experiments were replicated at different times with different library preparation protocols.

What the study reported, not specific to this receptor: Abundant cord blood beta clonotypes carried fewer insertions; young adult naive repertoires showed a weaker similar trend, while memory repertoires showed none. In monozygotic twins, out-of-frame TCR alpha sharing was systematically underestimated by recombination models, although the models agreed with sharing between unrelated individuals. Compared with coincidental sharing between unrelated individuals, an excess of low generation-probability sequences was observed among out-of-frame TCR alpha sequences shared between twins. Invariant T cells such as MAIT and iNKT could partly confound zero-insertion analyses, though diverse VJ usage argued against this for most clonotypes. A weaker excess of twin sharing was found in beta out-of-frame sequences because the signal-to-noise ratio was lowered by fewer shared sequences. Conclusions relied on cross-sectional statistical analysis, since the same donors could not be followed over many years.

Library method: 5' RACE. Instrument on record: Illumina HiSeq 2000. A universal primer binding site was added through template switching, and the final cDNA carried a unique molecular identifier so that TCR cDNA molecules could be counted accurately. Specific primers in the conserved constant-segment region were used to synthesize first-strand cDNA for the TCR alpha and beta chains. To control for contamination, every cDNA library carried two barcodes: a SMART-Mk sample barcode plus Illumina barcodes. Two successive PCR steps introduced TruSeq adapter sequences along with Illumina sample barcodes. TCR alpha and beta cDNA libraries were sequenced on the Illumina HiSeq platform with custom primers. Concerning the study's data processing: Raw reads were processed with MiGEC to extract unique molecular identifiers, and MiXCR was used to determine CDR3 positions. Recombination models were inferred per individual with the repgenHMM and IGoR tools using an EM algorithm. Shared clonotypes were analyzed with the tcR package in R, and sharing was normalized by the product of cloneset sizes. Out-of-frame nonproductive sequences were analyzed to study raw recombination free of thymic and clonal selection effects. Starting from the raw public reads, TCRdb applied fastp trimming at Q25, assembled clones with MiXCR and retained in-frame beta chains. Identical CDR3 protein sequences are pooled into one entry, listed with their most common genes and DNA. TCRdb's processing, not the authors' own work, is the source of the V and J calls. This sample gives hundreds of thousands of distinct CDR3 sequences in total; roughly 8% of them show up just once. 0.8% to 1% of the sample is in the top ten clones.

The trim is 5 bases for V and 2 bases for J, with a gap of 20 bases between the germline ends. From cysteine to phenylalanine, the CDR3 is 17 amino acids long. Kept here is only the CDR3 DNA, which spans 51 bases and is read in frame from base 1. CDR1 SEHNR and CDR2 FQNEAQ were looked up in the germline V gene (reference sequence). Every donor was a healthy Caucasian. The twin cohort consisted of three pairs of female monozygotic twins, all aged about 18 to 29 years. Peripheral blood mononuclear cells were used as the source from which RNA for TCR libraries was isolated. This sample also belongs to another study, concerning yellow fever vaccine responses in identical twins. The second source states: According to the authors, in identical twins the way T cells responded to vaccination appeared partly convergent and partly personalized. In identical twins, the study followed T cell clones that responded to the vaccine with precision.

The sample taken for sequencing was PBMCs. Rearrangement joined TRBV7-9 to TRBJ2-3; the D gene is perhaps TRBD1, on 5 matching bases. This TCR came from a woman aged 18-29 years in good health. Read as DNA, the sequence is TGTGCCAGCAGCCCGACAGCCAAGGACCTTCTCACAGATACGCAGTATTTT. The resulting protein is CASSPTAKDLLTDTQYF.